Listed here are 23 T cell receptor beta chains from one sample, sequenced in a study of blood T cell repertoires in COVID-19. Only in-frame clones appear in the TCRdb table, and some are missing; sequencing was by immunoSEQ multiplex PCR. The table shows some 380,000 clones, with roughly four fifths occurring only once. Sequencing used peripheral blood. These receptors all stem from a human donor with acute or convalescent COVID-19. The donor label of this sample is uncertain.

This clone was counted at least ten times. The chain recombines TRBV7-8 with TRBJ1-5, with D unresolved. Per germline, CDR1 SGHVS and CDR2 FQNEAQ. V gave up 6 bases and J gave up 0 bases, with 9 bases separating them. This CDR3 spans 14 amino acids. The CDR3: CASSDKFSNQPQHF. For the CDR3, the DNA is TGTGCCAGCAGTGACAAGTTTAGCAATCAGCCCCAGCATTTT.

The table lists this clone with a count of one. This sequence joins TRBV5-1 and TRBJ2-7; 8 bases are a match to TRBD2. The ends lost 4 bases at V and 5 bases at J; junction bases unmatched: 20. The CDR3 runs to 18 residues. The germline gives CDR1 SGHRS, CDR2 YFSETQ. CDR3 in amino acids: CASSPRGAGTRRPHEQYF. CDR3 in DNA: TGCGCCAGCAGCCCCAGGGGAGCCGGGACTAGAAGGCCCCACGAGCAGTACTTC.

The rearrangement links TRBV18 to TRBJ1-1, with D unresolved. The CDR3 consists of 13 residues. Trimming removed 2 bases from V and 4 bases from J, with 8 bases in between. Germline-derived CDR1 and CDR2 are KGHSH and LQKENI. The CDR3, as DNA: TGTGCCAGCTCACCAGGCCCCACCACTGAAGCTTTCTTT. Translation: CASSPGPTTEAFF. Variable domain in full (rest from reference TRBV18 and TRBJ1-1): NAGVMQNPRHLVRRRGQEARLRCSPMKGHSHVYWYRQLPEEGLKFMVYLQKENIIDESGMPKERFSAEFPKEGPSILRIQQVVRGDSAAYFCASSPGPTTEAFFGQGTRLTVV.

The chain employs TRBV3-1 (or the pseudogene TRBV3-2) and TRBJ2-3; the D gene is possibly TRBD1 (5 bases). The germline CDR1 and CDR2 sequences are LGHDT and YNNKEL (reference sequence). The CDR3 spans 17 residues. Between the trimmed V and J ends, which lost 1 base and 1 base, there was a span of 15 bases. CDR3 DNA: TGTGCCAGCAGCCAAGCTTTCGCAGGGCCAGGCACAGATACGCAGTATTTT. The encoded protein is CASSQAFAGPGTDTQYF.

This clone occurred once. The chain employs TRBV12-3 or TRBV12-4 and TRBJ1-6; 7 bases are shared with TRBD1. The CDR3 is made up of 13 amino acids. Unmatched junction bases numbered 9, after V lost 5 bases and J lost 14 bases. CDR3 protein: CASSIQGRSSLHF. DNA for the CDR3: TGTGCCAGCAGTATACAGGGGAGATCATCCCTCCACTTT.

This chain uses TRBV19 with TRBJ2-5; perhaps TRBD1 as D (5 bases). This CDR3 is 13 amino acids long. V was cut by 4 bases and J by 5 bases, with 11 bases left in between. Per the germline V gene, CDR1 is LNHDA and CDR2 is SQIVND (reference sequence). The chain's CDR3 is CASSSRVGETQYF. The CDR3 DNA sequence: TGTGCCAGTAGTAGCAGGGTCGGGGAGACCCAGTACTTC.

The CDR3 DNA sequence: TGTGCCTGGACGTTCGGGGGTAGTTTAGATACGCAGTATTTT. Amino acids: CAWTFGGSLDTQYF. V is TRBV30 and J is TRBJ2-3, with a possible D match to TRBD2 (6 bases). This CDR3 is 14 amino acids long. Germline assignment: CDR1 GTSNPN and CDR2 SVGIG (reference sequence). V lost 4 bases, J lost 5 bases, and 16 bases lay in between.

This clone showed up just a few times. Compared with germline, one end of the junction differs, possibly owing to a read error. The chain is built from TRBV5-1 and TRBJ1-2; D gene uncertain. The CDR3 is made up of 13 amino acids. Germline CDR1 and CDR2: SGHRS and YFSETQ. CDR3 amino acids: CASSLDSDYGYTF. The CDR3 coding sequence is TGCGCCAGCAGTTTGGACTCGGACTATGGCTACACCTTC. Combining the CDR3 with reference TRBV5-1 and TRBJ1-2 gives the whole variable domain KAGVTQTPRYLIKTRGQQVTLSCSPISGHRSVSWYQQTPGQGLQFLFEYFSETQRNKGNFPGRFSGRQFSNSRSEMNVSTLELGDSALYLCASSLDSDYGYTFGSGTRLTVV.

J is TRBJ2-4 and V is TRBV5-6; TRBD2 aligns across 8 bases. The CDR3 length is 15 residues. The V gene's germline CDR1 is SGHDT and CDR2 YYEEEE. The ends lost 3 bases at V and 7 bases at J; junction bases unmatched: 9. In DNA form, the CDR3 reads TGTGCCAGCAGCTCCCCGGGACTAGGATCGAACATTCAGTACTTC. Its protein product is CASSSPGLGSNIQYF.

The chain has TRBV5-1 and TRBJ1-5; D is unclear. V lost 2 bases and J lost 2, with 11 bases in between. Germline values: CDR1 SGHRS, CDR2 YFSETQ. This CDR3 is 15 amino acids long. The CDR3 DNA is TGCGCCAGCAGCTTACTCGGCCAGGGCAATCAGCCCCAGCATTTT. As protein: CASSLLGQGNQPQHF.

This clone was seen more than once but under ten times. The chain combines TRBV28 with TRBJ1-4; 9 bases match TRBD1. The CDR3 is made up of 16 amino acids. Per the germline V gene, CDR1 is MDHEN and CDR2 is SYDVKM. J was trimmed by 13 bases and V by 5 bases; bases with no gene match: 17. The CDR3 reads CASSPPRDRAMMRLFF. Written as DNA, the CDR3 is TGTGCCAGCAGTCCCCCCCGGGACAGGGCGATGATGAGACTGTTTTTT.

CDR3 nucleotide sequence: TGTGCCAGCACCCAAGCCAGGGTCCTTCAAGAGACCCAGTACTTC. It encodes CASTQARVLQETQYF. The chain joins TRBV7-8 to TRBJ2-5, with D possibly being TRBD1 (5 bases). Germline V gene data show CDR1 as SGHVS and CDR2 as FQNEAQ. This CDR3 contains 15 residues. Trimming took off 7 bases at V and 2 bases at J, with 17 bases between the two ends.

The chain combines TRBV6-5 with TRBJ1-6, with TRBD1 matching over 8 bases. The CDR3 extends over 14 amino acids. Trimming removed 4 bases from V and 10 bases from J; junction bases left unmatched: 6. Germline values: CDR1 MNHEY, CDR2 SVGAGI. CDR3 in DNA: TGTGCCAGCAGTTTTGGACAGGGAAACTCACCCCTCCACTTT. It is translated as CASSFGQGNSPLHF.

This chain connects TRBV5-1 to TRBJ2-2; 8 nucleotides line up with TRBD2. This CDR3 is built from 15 residues. The V segment lost 2 bases and the J segment 3 bases; nucleotides outside the gene matches: 3. CDR1 is SGHRS and CDR2 is YFSETQ in the germline V gene. The CDR3 here is CASSFTGRDTGELFF. The CDR3 coding sequence is TGCGCCAGCAGCTTCACCGGGAGGGACACCGGGGAGCTGTTTTTT.

The rearrangement joins TRBV27 to TRBJ1-1; the match to TRBD1 covers 8 bases. The CDR3 contains 16 residues. The J segment lost 0 bases and the V segment lost 5 bases, leaving 8 bases of the junction unmatched. Germline CDR1 and CDR2: MNHEY and SMNVEV (reference sequence). The CDR3 DNA follows: TGTGCCAGCAGTGCCGGACAGGGTCGCGTGAACACTGAAGCTTTCTTT. Translation gives CASSAGQGRVNTEAFF.

On this clone: Other DNA sequences in this specimen translate into the identical CDR3. V gene TRBV28 combines with J gene TRBJ1-5; D not resolved. The germline gives CDR1 MDHEN, CDR2 SYDVKM. The CDR3 runs to 13 residues. The V end lost 6 bases, the J end lost 0 bases, and 6 bases lay between the germline ends. CDR3 loop: CASRSYSNQPQHF. Here the CDR3 DNA reads TGTGCCAGCAGATCTTATAGCAATCAGCCCCAGCATTTT.

A single count supports this clone. The chain combines TRBV27 with TRBJ2-3; the match to TRBD1 covers 12 bases. The CDR3 covers 17 residues. The germline gives CDR1 MNHEY, CDR2 SMNVEV (reference sequence). Trimming removed 1 base from V and 4 bases from J; junction bases left unmatched: 6. The CDR3 loop is CASSLLRGQGASDTQYF. The DNA of the CDR3 is TGTGCCAGCAGTTTATTACGGGGACAGGGGGCCTCAGATACGCAGTATTTT.

The J gene is TRBJ1-2, the V gene TRBV28, with 10 positions matching TRBD1. V shed 6 bases and J 4 bases; nucleotides not matched to a gene: 5. The CDR3 extends over 14 amino acids. The germline V gene encodes CDR1 MDHEN and CDR2 SYDVKM. The CDR3 here is CASRTGGRGYGYTF. The DNA for the CDR3 is TGTGCCAGCAGGACAGGGGGCAGGGGCTATGGCTACACCTTC.

The chain combines TRBV4-2 with TRBJ1-1; no clear D. Germline V gene data show CDR1 as LGHNA and CDR2 as YNFKEQ. V was shortened by 4 bases and J by 3 bases, with 15 bases between the two germline ends. This CDR3 comprises 15 residues. In DNA, the CDR3 is TGTGCCAGCAGCCGAAATCCAGGCCTACACACTGAAGCTTTCTTT. Its translation: CASSRNPGLHTEAFF.

With regard to this clone: In the same sample, other DNA sequences code for this CDR3. The rearrangement uses TRBV5-1 and TRBJ1-1; D is unclear. CDR1 is SGHRS, CDR2 YFSETQ, per germline. The CDR3 spans 14 residues. V dropped 0 bases and J dropped 1 base, with 7 bases sitting between them. CDR3 amino acids: CASSLGQPNTEAFF. The CDR3, as DNA: TGCGCCAGCAGCTTGGGACAACCGAACACTGAAGCTTTCTTT.

The chain couples TRBV10-2 to TRBJ2-3, with a possible D match to TRBD2 (6 bases). From germline, CDR1 is WSHSY and CDR2 SAAADI. V was cut by 6 bases and J by 3 bases, with 28 bases left in between. CDR3 length: 19 amino acids. Written as DNA, the CDR3 is TGCGCCAGCAGAGGAGCGGGTACCGAAAACCTCGGCTATACAGATACGCAGTATTTT. This sequence encodes CASRGAGTENLGYTDTQYF.

The gene calls are TRBV29-1 and TRBJ1-2; 9 bases agree with TRBD1. Germline CDR1 SQVTM, CDR2 ANQGSEA. CDR3 size: 12 residues. V lost 7 bases to trimming and J lost 8 bases; unmatched junction nucleotides: 8. The CDR3 spells CSAHGTGKGYTF. CDR3 coding DNA: TGCAGCGCCCACGGGACAGGGAAGGGCTACACCTTC.

This clone came up a few times. This chain connects TRBV19 to TRBJ1-1, with TRBD1 as a possible D gene (6 bases). The germline V gene encodes CDR1 LNHDA and CDR2 SQIVND (reference sequence). The CDR3 spans 15 residues. V was cut by 6 bases and J by 1 base, with 15 bases left in between. This chain's CDR3 is CASRLADSQNTEAFF. CDR3 coding DNA: TGTGCCAGTAGGCTTGCGGACAGTCAGAACACTGAAGCTTTCTTT.